The 32 T cell receptor beta chains given below trace back to one sample, sequenced in a study of T cell repertoires in ileal Crohn's disease. Profiled with immunoSEQ multiplex PCR; TCRdb holds only in-frame clones, not every one. The sample holds more than 50,000 clones, around nine tenths seen once. Described time point: neoterminal ileum biopsy at postoperative endoscopy, about 6 months after surgery. The material sequenced was ileal tissue. All receptors come from an adult with Crohn's disease.

The chain combines TRBV2 with TRBJ1-2; 9 nucleotides line up with TRBD1. The CDR3 spans 12 residues. Germline CDR1 reads SNHLY; CDR2 reads FYNNEI. V lost 8 bases to trimming and J lost 7 bases; unmatched junction nucleotides: 5. The CDR3 protein is CASHTGGSGYTF. In nucleotides, the CDR3 is TGTGCCAGCCATACAGGGGGCTCTGGCTACACCTTC.

The chain uses TRBV12-5 and TRBJ1-1; possible D gene TRBD1, 6 bases. This CDR3 has 15 amino acids. Trimming shortened V by 6 bases and J by 2 bases, and 16 bases separated the two germline ends. Per the germline V gene, CDR1 is LGHNT and CDR2 is FRNRAP. The DNA of the CDR3 is TGTGCTAGTGGACCCGGGACAAATTACAACACTGAAGCTTTCTTT. This translates into CASGPGTNYNTEAFF. Variable domain in full (rest from reference TRBV12-5 and TRBJ1-1): DARVTQTPRHKVTEMGQEVTMRCQPILGHNTVFWYRQTMMQGLELLAYFRNRAPLDDSGMPKDRFSAEMPDATLATLKIQPSEPRDSAVYFCASGPGTNYNTEAFFGQGTRLTVV.

V usage is TRBV18 and J usage is TRBJ2-7; tentatively, D is TRBD2 (5 bases). Germline-derived CDR1 and CDR2 are KGHSH and LQKENI. V dropped 0 bases and J dropped 6 bases, with 12 bases sitting between them. The CDR3 length is 14 residues. The CDR3 bases are TGTGCCAGCTCACCACCGGGCAATGCGGGCGAGCAGTACTTC. Translated: CASSPPGNAGEQYF.

The rearrangement links TRBV9 to TRBJ2-2; 7 positions agree with TRBD1. V gave up 3 bases and J gave up 5 bases; unmatched junction bases: 10. The CDR3 is 16 amino acids. CDR1 is SGDLS, CDR2 YYNGEE, per germline. The CDR3 DNA reads TGTGCCAGCAGCGGGACCGGGACAGCGTCGACCGGGGAGCTGTTTTTT. The encoded protein is CASSGTGTASTGELFF.

This chain links TRBV4-3 with TRBJ1-1; D gene ambiguous. CDR1 is LGHNA, CDR2 YSLEER, per germline. The V end was cut by 6 bases, the J end by 2 bases, with 13 bases between. This CDR3 comprises 14 residues. The CDR3 DNA follows: TGCGCCAGCAGTTGGGGAGGGCAAAACACTGAAGCTTTCTTT. It specifies CASSWGGQNTEAFF.

The chain has TRBV5-1 and TRBJ2-2; D possibly corresponds to TRBD1 (6 bases). The CDR3 consists of 16 residues. Germline V gives CDR1 SGHRS, CDR2 YFSETQ. The V end lost 0 bases, the J end lost 8 bases, and 17 bases lay between the germline ends. The CDR3 is CASSLASAGVPGELFF. The CDR3 DNA reads as TGCGCCAGCAGCTTGGCCTCGGCAGGGGTTCCTGGGGAGCTGTTTTTT.

The rearrangement uses TRBV6-1 and TRBJ1-1; D unresolved. Germline V gene lookup returns CDR1 MNHNS and CDR2 SASEGT. This CDR3 is built from 13 residues. V shed 4 bases and J shed 5 bases, with 11 bases lying between them. The CDR3 reads CASSVSIQTEAFF. CDR3 DNA: TGTGCCAGCAGTGTATCCATCCAGACTGAAGCTTTCTTT.

In this sample, this clone turned up once. The gene calls are TRBV4-1 and TRBJ2-5; 10 bases map to TRBD1. V shed 1 base, J shed 5 bases, and the junction held 19 bases outside the gene matches. The CDR3 spans 20 residues. The germline V gene encodes CDR1 MGHRA and CDR2 YSYEKL. The CDR3 loop reads CASSQATKPRPGQGTETQYF. For the CDR3, the DNA is TGCGCCAGCAGCCAAGCTACCAAGCCTCGACCGGGACAGGGGACTGAGACCCAGTACTTC.

This rearrangement joins TRBV15 to TRBJ1-2, with TRBD1 matching 9 bases. The CDR3 length is 15 residues. With V trimmed by 3 bases and J by 8 bases, 10 bases remained unmatched. Germline assignment: CDR1 LNHNV and CDR2 YYDKDF (reference sequence). CDR3 region: CATSREHTGGGGYTF. CDR3 nucleotide sequence: TGTGCCACCAGCAGGGAACACACAGGGGGCGGAGGCTACACCTTC.

The J gene is TRBJ1-3, the V gene TRBV11-3; D is undetermined. Trimming shortened V by 2 bases and J by 0 bases, and 11 bases separated the two germline ends. This CDR3 region has 16 residues. CDR1 and CDR2 (germline): SGHNT, YENEEA. The CDR3: CASSLMTLISGNTIYF. The CDR3 DNA reads TGTGCCAGCAGCTTAATGACACTTATCTCTGGAAACACCATATATTTT.

This chain connects TRBV28 to TRBJ1-6; possibly TRBD1 for D (6 bases). V was trimmed by 3 bases and J by 10 bases, leaving 16 bases between them. Germline-derived CDR1 and CDR2 are MDHEN and SYDVKM. This CDR3 has 15 amino acids. The CDR3 protein is CASSFFTGSVSPLHF. Here the CDR3 DNA reads TGTGCCAGCAGTTTTTTCACAGGGTCGGTGTCACCCCTCCACTTT.

The J gene is TRBJ1-1, the V gene TRBV14; no reliable D call. The CDR3 is 15 residues long. Germline V CDR1 and CDR2: SGHDN, FVKESK. Deletions cut 0 bases from V and 11 bases from J, with 19 bases between. The CDR3 coding sequence is TGTGCCAGCAGCCAAGAAATCTCGTACGGGTATGGGGCTTTCTTT. Translation: CASSQEISYGYGAFF.

The chain is built from TRBV7-8 and TRBJ2-7, with 8 nucleotides matching TRBD1. Germline V gives CDR1 SGHVS, CDR2 FQNEAQ. V shed 9 bases and J 5 bases; nucleotides not matched to a gene: 3. This CDR3 has 11 residues. CDR3 in DNA: TGTGCCAGTACAGGGGGTCACGAGCAGTACGTC. Protein sequence: CASTGGHEQYV.

The J gene is TRBJ2-5, the V gene TRBV2; D unclear. CDR3 length: 15 amino acids. V gave up 2 bases and J gave up 1 base, with 11 bases separating them. Germline V gives CDR1 SNHLY, CDR2 FYNNEI. The CDR3 DNA sequence: TGTGCCAGCAGTGAAAGGAGATTTCTCCAAGAGACCCAGTACTTC. This encodes CASSERRFLQETQYF.

V gene TRBV15 combines with J gene TRBJ1-3; a weak D match, TRBD1 (5 bases). The V and J ends lost 4 bases and 0 bases respectively, with 16 bases between them. The germline V gene encodes CDR1 LNHNV and CDR2 YYDKDF (reference sequence). CDR3 length: 17 amino acids. Written as DNA, the CDR3 is TGTGCCACCAGCATCGGGGGTCAGAGCAGCTCTGGAAACACCATATATTTT. This encodes CATSIGGQSSSGNTIYF. Using reference TRBV15 and TRBJ1-3 for the parts outside the CDR3, the full variable domain is DAMVIQNPRYQVTQFGKPVTLSCSQTLNHNVMYWYQQKSSQAPKLLFHYYDKDFNNEADTPDNFQSRRPNTSFCFLDIRSPGLGDTAMYLCATSIGGQSSSGNTIYFGEGSWLTVV.

The chain carries TRBV15 and TRBJ2-5; 14 nucleotides line up with TRBD2. Germline assignment: CDR1 LNHNV and CDR2 YYDKDF (reference sequence). Trimming at V came to 4 bases and at J to 4 bases, leaving 5 bases not matched to a gene. The CDR3 runs 16 residues. CDR3 protein: CATSTGTSGRVETQYF. The CDR3 bases are TGTGCCACCAGCACAGGGACTAGCGGGAGAGTAGAGACCCAGTACTTC. The complete variable domain, with remaining parts taken from reference TRBV15 and TRBJ2-5, reads DAMVIQNPRYQVTQFGKPVTLSCSQTLNHNVMYWYQQKSSQAPKLLFHYYDKDFNNEADTPDNFQSRRPNTSFCFLDIRSPGLGDTAMYLCATSTGTSGRVETQYFGPGTRLLVL.

The chain joins TRBV7-2 to TRBJ2-5; D is undetermined. The ends were cut back, 3 bases at V and 4 bases at J, with 6 bases in the middle. The CDR3 spans 12 residues. Germline V gene lookup returns CDR1 SGHTA and CDR2 FQGNSA. The CDR3 DNA reads TGTGCCAGCAGCTTTACTGGAGAGACCCAGTACTTC. Protein product: CASSFTGETQYF.

This clone was observed a single time. The genes are TRBV9 and TRBJ2-3; D is undetermined. Germline V gene data show CDR1 as SGDLS and CDR2 as YYNGEE. The CDR3 runs to 14 residues. V was shortened by 4 bases and J by 0 bases, with 9 bases between the two germline ends. DNA for the CDR3: TGTGCCAGCAGCCCTACGCTTAGCACAGATACGCAGTATTTT. This translates into CASSPTLSTDTQYF.

CDR3 coding DNA: TGCAGCCTATGGACAGGGGCAGGTGGCTACACCTTC. Amino acids: CSLWTGAGGYTF. The V gene is TRBV29-1, the J gene TRBJ1-2; 9 nucleotides agree with TRBD1. The CDR3 is made up of 12 amino acids. V trimming: 8 bases; J trimming: 7 bases; junction bases outside the gene matches: 8. Germline CDR1 SQVTM, CDR2 ANQGSEA.

The chain recombines TRBV5-6 with TRBJ1-6, with a weak D call TRBD1 (6 bases). The V gene's germline CDR1 is SGHDT and CDR2 YYEEEE. The V end was cut by 0 bases, the J end by 9 bases, with 10 bases between. CDR3 length: 14 amino acids. The CDR3 is CASSLGTAVSPLHF. CDR3 in DNA: TGTGCCAGCAGCTTGGGGACAGCGGTTTCACCCCTCCACTTT.

This chain connects TRBV19 to TRBJ2-4, with D possibly being TRBD2 (6 bases). The V gene lost 3 bases and the J gene lost 2 bases, with 8 bases spanning the gap. The length of the CDR3 is 14 residues. Germline V lookup: CDR1 LNHDA, CDR2 SQIVND (reference sequence). CDR3: CASSMRGSKNIQYF. Here the CDR3 DNA reads TGTGCCAGTAGTATGCGGGGCTCCAAAAACATTCAGTACTTC.

This chain connects TRBV25-1 to TRBJ1-3; the match to TRBD1 covers 9 bases. This CDR3 spans 14 amino acids. CDR1 MGHDK and CDR2 SYGVNS come from the germline V gene. V shed 6 bases, J shed 4 bases, and the junction held 4 bases outside the gene matches. CDR3 residues: CASSVGQGGNTIYF. The CDR3, as DNA: TGTGCCAGCAGCGTCGGACAGGGGGGAAACACCATATATTTT.

CDR3 region: CASSPQGIYGYTF. The CDR3 bases are TGTGCCAGCTCACCACAGGGGATCTATGGCTACACCTTC. V is TRBV18 and J is TRBJ1-2; possibly TRBD1 for D (5 bases). The germline V gene has CDR1 KGHSH and CDR2 LQKENI. The ends were cut back, 1 base at V and 4 bases at J, with 7 bases in the middle. The CDR3 length is 13 residues.

V is TRBV30 and J is TRBJ2-3, with D possibly matching TRBD1 (5 bases). V lost 4 bases and J 0 bases, leaving 17 bases between the germline ends. Looked up from germline, CDR1 is GTSNPN and CDR2 is SVGIG (reference sequence). The CDR3 consists of 16 residues. CDR3 sequence reads: CAWTVGQATSTDTQYF. In DNA, the CDR3 is TGTGCCTGGACCGTGGGGCAGGCAACTAGCACAGATACGCAGTATTTT. Full variable domain (outside the CDR3, taken from reference TRBV30 and TRBJ2-3): SQTIHQWPATLVQPVGSPLSLECTVEGTSNPNLYWYRQAAGRGLQLLFYSVGIGQISSEVPQNLSASRPQDRQFILSSKKLLLSDSGFYLCAWTVGQATSTDTQYFGPGTRLTVL.

J is TRBJ2-6 and V is TRBV7-2; 9 bases match TRBD1. CDR1 is SGHTA, CDR2 FQGNSA, per germline. V was clipped by 3 bases and J by 2 bases; unmatched bases: 11. CDR3 length: 19 residues. The CDR3 loop reads CASSFNRDRVTPGANVLTF. The CDR3 DNA follows: TGTGCCAGCAGCTTCAACAGGGACAGGGTAACACCTGGGGCCAACGTCCTGACTTTC.

V usage is TRBV27 and J usage is TRBJ1-2, with a tentative D call TRBD1 (5 bases). V lost 6 bases and J 7 bases, leaving 12 bases between the germline ends. The length of the CDR3 is 12 residues. Germline V CDR1 and CDR2: MNHEY, SMNVEV (reference sequence). CDR3 DNA sequence: TGTGCCAGCAGCCCAGGGCGCTTTGGCTACACCTTC. This gives the protein CASSPGRFGYTF.

CDR3 sequence reads: CASSLGQMDQYF. CDR3 DNA sequence: TGCGCCAGCAGCTTGGGACAGATGGACCAGTACTTC. The chain links TRBV5-1 to TRBJ2-5; weak D call: TRBD1 (5 bases). The CDR3 runs 12 residues. CDR1 is SGHRS and CDR2 is YFSETQ in the germline V gene. V was pared by 0 bases and J by 10 bases, with 10 bases between.

This chain links TRBV7-8 with TRBJ1-1; D gene ambiguous. Trimming took 5 bases from V and 1 from J, leaving 14 bases between them. The germline gives CDR1 SGHVS, CDR2 FQNEAQ. The CDR3 has 15 amino acids. The chain's CDR3 is CASSPLGRSNTEAFF. In DNA, the CDR3 is TGTGCCAGCAGCCCTTTGGGGAGGTCGAACACTGAAGCTTTCTTT.

V usage is TRBV28 and J usage is TRBJ2-1; D possibly corresponds to TRBD1 (7 bases). Trimming removed 7 bases at V and 1 base at J, with 14 bases between. The CDR3 runs 15 residues. Germline V gene lookup returns CDR1 MDHEN and CDR2 SYDVKM. DNA of the CDR3: TGTGCCAGCACCGTCCAGGGGGGTTCCTACAATGAGCAGTTCTTC. It specifies CASTVQGGSYNEQFF.

The gene calls are TRBV6-5 and TRBJ1-1; no reliable D call. This CDR3 comprises 13 residues. The germline V gene encodes CDR1 MNHEY and CDR2 SVGAGI. V was trimmed by 7 bases and J by 8 bases, leaving 17 bases between them. CDR3 nucleotides: TGTGCCAGCACCCTACAGCCTCTTACCGAAGCTTTCTTT. Translation: CASTLQPLTEAFF.

This chain uses TRBV28 with TRBJ1-5, with 7 bases that match TRBD1. Trimming took 6 bases from V and 4 from J; bases not matched to a gene: 6. CDR1 MDHEN and CDR2 SYDVKM come from the germline V gene. CDR3 size: 14 residues. For the CDR3, the DNA is TGTGCCAGCAGGGCCGGGACAGCTAATCAGCCCCAGCATTTT. Protein sequence: CASRAGTANQPQHF.

Turning to this clone: Sequence at one end of the junction differs from germline and may be a read error. J is TRBJ1-2 and V is TRBV14; no reliable D call. The germline CDR1 and CDR2 sequences are SGHDN and FVKESK. CDR3 length equals 13 residues. The CDR3 loop reads CASSLGSNYGYAF. The CDR3 nucleotides read TGTGCCAGCAGCCTCGGGAGTAACTATGGCTACGCCTTC.